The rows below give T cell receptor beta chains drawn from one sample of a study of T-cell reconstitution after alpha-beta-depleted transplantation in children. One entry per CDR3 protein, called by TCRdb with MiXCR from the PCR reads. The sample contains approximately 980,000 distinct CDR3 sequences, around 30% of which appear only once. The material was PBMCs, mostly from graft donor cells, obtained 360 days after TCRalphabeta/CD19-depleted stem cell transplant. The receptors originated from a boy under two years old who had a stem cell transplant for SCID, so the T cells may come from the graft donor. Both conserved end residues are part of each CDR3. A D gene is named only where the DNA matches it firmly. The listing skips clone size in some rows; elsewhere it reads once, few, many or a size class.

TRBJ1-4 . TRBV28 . TGTGCCAGCAGGGTGGTGGGGAAAAGGACTAATGAAAAACTGTTTTTT CASRVVGKRTNEKLFF
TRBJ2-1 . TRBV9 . TGTGCCAGCAGCGCAACAGGGAATACCTACAATGAGCAGTTCTTC CASSATGNTYNEQFF
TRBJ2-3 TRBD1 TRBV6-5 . TGTGCCAGCAGTTACGTAGGGACAGGCGCCACAGATACGCAGTATTTT CASSYVGTGATDTQYF
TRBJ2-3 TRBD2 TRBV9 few TGTGCCAGCAGCGCCTATCTAGCGGGGGGCCTCGTCCGAACAGATACGCAGTATTTT CASSAYLAGGLVRTDTQYF
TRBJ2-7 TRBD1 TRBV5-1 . TGCGCCAGCAGCCTTCTACAGGGGCCCTACGAGCAGTACTTC CASSLLQGPYEQYF
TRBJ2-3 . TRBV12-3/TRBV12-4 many TGTGCCAGCAGCAGAGACAGGGAGGGGGATACGCAGTATTTT CASSRDREGDTQYF
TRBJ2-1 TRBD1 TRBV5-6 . TGTGCCAGCAGCTTTCTTCTGGACAGGCGAACCTACAATGAGCAGTTCTTC CASSFLLDRRTYNEQFF
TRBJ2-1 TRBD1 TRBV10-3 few TGTGCCACCCAATTCCCAGGGGGCGCCCCGAATGAGCAGTTCTTC CATQFPGGAPNEQFF
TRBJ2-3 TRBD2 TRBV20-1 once TGCAGTGCTAGAGAGCCGCGGGGGGGGAACACAGATACGCAGTATTTT CSAREPRGGNTDTQYF
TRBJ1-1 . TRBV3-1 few TGTGCCAGCAGCCACCTGAGGTGGGGGCACGCTGAAGCTTTCTTT CASSHLRWGHAEAFF
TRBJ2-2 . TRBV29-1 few TGCAGCGTGACGTCCCTAGCGAGGACCGGGGAGCTGTTTTTT CSVTSLARTGELFF
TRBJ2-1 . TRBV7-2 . TGTGCCAGCAGCCGGGGACGGGGAATAATGAGCAATGAGCAGTTCTTC CASSRGRGIMSNEQFF
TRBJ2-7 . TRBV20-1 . TGCAGTGCTAGAGAAGGTTCCCCCTACGAGCAGTACTTC CSAREGSPYEQYF
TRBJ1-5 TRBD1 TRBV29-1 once TGCAGCGTTGTAGGGGGCGGAAGCAATCAGCCCCAGCATTTT CSVVGGGSNQPQHF
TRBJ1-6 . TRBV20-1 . TGCAGTGCCCCCGGATCAGGATCACCCCTCCACTTT CSAPGSGSPLHF
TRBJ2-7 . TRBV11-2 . TGTGCCAGCAGCTTAGCCGCGGACAGAGCCTGGTACGAGCAGTACTTC CASSLAADRAWYEQYF
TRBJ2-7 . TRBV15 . TGTGCCACCAGCAGGGACACCAATTCCTACGAGCAGTACTTC CATSRDTNSYEQYF
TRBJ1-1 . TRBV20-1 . TGCAGTGCTAGAGCGACCCCGACAGGACTGAACACTGAAGCTTTCTTT CSARATPTGLNTEAFF
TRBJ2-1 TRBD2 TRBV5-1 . TGCGCCAGCAGCCAATATGGGACTAGCGGGGGGGCATCCTACAATGAGCAGTTCTTC CASSQYGTSGGASYNEQFF
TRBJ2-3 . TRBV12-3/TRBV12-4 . TGTGCCAGCAGTTTGGGGCGGGGCAGGGATACGCAGTATTTT CASSLGRGRDTQYF
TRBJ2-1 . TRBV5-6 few TGTGCCAGCACGAACCTGGCCCGACGGTCATACAATGAGCAGTTCTTC CASTNLARRSYNEQFF
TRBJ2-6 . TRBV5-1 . TGCGCCAGCAGCTTGATCGGAAAAGGGCCTGTTGGGGCCAACGTCCTGACTTTC CASSLIGKGPVGANVLTF
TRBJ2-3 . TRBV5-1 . TGCGCCAGCAGCCCCGGCCGTGAGGGCCACACAGATACGCAGTATTTT CASSPGREGHTDTQYF
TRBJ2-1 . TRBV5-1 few TGCGCCAGCAGCTTGAGGCGGTGGGTCATCAATGAGCAGTTCTTC CASSLRRWVINEQFF
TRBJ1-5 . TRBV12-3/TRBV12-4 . TGTGCCAGCAGCCCCCTTAGCGTCAATCAGCCCCAGCATTTT CASSPLSVNQPQHF